This TCR beta chain was identified during a study of Tregs in tolerant kidney transplant recipients (dated by TCRdb to about 2019). The study in broad terms: The study used TCRbeta sequencing to identify donor-specific regulatory T cells before combined kidney and bone marrow transplantation, then tracked those cells after transplant. TCRbeta repertoire sequencing was used in 3 healthy controls to compare several methods for expanding Tregs specific for an allogeneic donor.

General study outcomes and caveats: The study was constrained by small patient numbers, and validation of the findings is required in larger populations and under other immunosuppression protocols. Expanding Tregs with activated donor B cells appeared to identify the most biologically relevant and donor-specific TCRbeta repertoire. Although technical replication error seemed to be minimal, the question of biological reproducibility was not addressed directly.

Comments on this clone: No antigen is known for it. No per-base quality is available; no much larger clone lies one base away.

The CDR3 goes from the cysteine to the phenylalanine over 15 residues. Here the CDR3 DNA is all that survives: 45 bases in frame from base 1. CDR1 is given as SNHLY and CDR2 as FYNNEI, both from the germline V gene. The junction carries 7 bases between V and J, which are trimmed by 1 base and 0 bases respectively. For TCRbeta CDR3 sequencing, genomic DNA was extracted from sorted cells using the QIAGEN DNeasy Blood and Tissue Kit. Through immunoSEQ, high-throughput TCRbeta CDR3 sequencing was done commercially, including PCR amplification with internal controls and bias correction. On the authors' methods: A unique productive TCRbeta sequence was defined by the CDR3 nucleotide sequence when primers matched, and otherwise by the CDR3 amino acid sequence together with the Vbeta and Jbeta genes. Sorting error was corrected by removing sequences shared between sorted populations at a frequency ratio of 2:1 or less, and the remaining shared sequences were assigned to the higher population. A sequence counted as donor-reactive if, in CFSE-low cells, the sequence had a frequency of at least 0.01% and was expanded at least 5-fold compared with unstimulated cells. Jensen-Shannon divergence, calculated on the top 100 TCRbeta sequences ranked by frequency, was used to quantify repertoire divergence. For samples with multiple sequencing runs, sorting error was corrected separately for each run before the runs were pooled. Here the immuneACCESS table is served through TCRdb, limited to in-frame sequences with V and J called. Missing clones are a known gap in these copies; in checked studies unresolved V genes cover under half, and the rest lacks a known reason. From that table come the V and J calls and clone size; the DNA was used to work out D and trimming. The sample has about 120,000 clones on record, roughly nine tenths of them singletons. In total, the top ten clones hold approximately 0.62% of the sample.

Thawed PBMCs were FACS-sorted into unstimulated Tregs (CD4+CD25+CD127-), CD4+ non-Tregs (CD4+CD25-), CD4 cells and CD8 cells. Healthy control blood was obtained either as purchased buffy coats or from healthy volunteers. Healthy control blood was processed to PBMCs by Ficoll density gradient and cryopreserved, and patient PBMCs were collected before and after transplant. This clonotype was obtained from a human donor in good health. Recombination joined TRBV2 with TRBJ2-1, with no confident D gene call. Sequencing was carried out using CD4+ T cells from blood. The CDR3 region reads CASSEDGSSYNEQFF. In nucleotides, the sequence is TGTGCCAGCAGTGAAGACGGCAGCTCCTACAATGAGCAGTTCTTC.